Listed below are T cell receptor beta chains from one sample, sequenced in a study of blood T cells in healthy people across ages. TCRdb re-analysed the 5' RACE reads in MiXCR, keeping a single row per CDR3 protein. This table holds just over 800,000 distinct CDR3 sequences, around 62% found once. The specimen sequenced was blood. These receptor sequences come from a man under 40 in good health. Both conserved end residues are part of each CDR3. The D gene is left open where the match is weak. Not every row has a clone size; where given, it reads once, few, many or a size class.

V	size	D	J	DNA	CDR3
TRBV7-8	-	-	TRBJ2-1	TGTGCCAGCAGCTTAGTATCTCTTGGTAGCGGTGAGCAGTTCTTC	CASSLVSLGSGEQFF
TRBV29-1	few	-	TRBJ2-4	TGCAGTGGCGGAGAGGGACAAGGGGAGCAGTACTTC	CSGGEGQGEQYF
TRBV4-2	-	TRBD2	TRBJ2-7	TGTGCCAGCAGCCAAGGCCCCACGGGTAGCGGGGGTTACGAGCAGTACTTC	CASSQGPTGSGGYEQYF
TRBV15	-	-	TRBJ2-1	TGTGCCACCCGCGCCCAAACGGAGTTGTTCTTC	CATRAQTELFF
TRBV15	few	-	TRBJ1-2	TGTGCCACCAGCAGAGATTACGGGGCAGGAGGAGATCTGCCCTATGGCTACACCTTC	CATSRDYGAGGDLPYGYTF
TRBV3-1	few	TRBD2	TRBJ2-1	TGTGCCAGCTCGCGGGGGACTGGTACTGGAAAGCAGTTCTTC	CASSRGTGTGKQFF
TRBV6-6	-	-	TRBJ2-4	TGTTCCAGCAAAATCAGGGGAGGGGAGCAGTACTTC	CSSKIRGGEQYF
TRBV7-2	-	TRBD1	TRBJ2-4	TGTGCCAGCAGCTTAGGAGGGACAGGGGGTAACATTCAGTACTTC	CASSLGGTGGNIQYF
TRBV29-1	few	TRBD1	TRBJ2-1	TGCAGCGTTGAAAGGGACAGGTGGGCTGAGCAGTTCTTC	CSVERDRWAEQFF
TRBV7-9	-	-	TRBJ1-2	TGTGCCAGCAGCTCGGAGCCGGATATAAACTATGGCTACACCTTC	CASSSEPDINYGYTF
TRBV4-3	-	-	TRBJ1-2	TGCGCCAGCAGCCAAGAAGGGCGGGAAGGTGCACTGTATGGCTACACCTTC	CASSQEGREGALYGYTF
TRBV7-2	-	TRBD1	TRBJ2-7	TGTGCCAGCAGCTCCTTGGACAGGGCAACCTACGAGCAGTACTTC	CASSSLDRATYEQYF
TRBV6-2/TRBV6-3	-	TRBD2	TRBJ2-5	TGTGCCAGCAGTAATCTCCGGGGGGGTAAAGAGACCCAGTACTTC	CASSNLRGGKETQYF
TRBV29-1	-	-	TRBJ2-1	TGCAGCGTTATAGGGGTCCCTTACAATGAGCAGTTCTTC	CSVIGVPYNEQFF
TRBV7-3	-	-	TRBJ2-1	TGTGCCAGCAGCTTAAGCTTAGGCGTAGGGGATGAGCAGTTCTTC	CASSLSLGVGDEQFF
TRBV5-1	few	TRBD1	TRBJ2-7	TGCGCCAGCAGCTTGGGTCAGGGGGCCGGCGCCTACGAGCAGTACTTC	CASSLGQGAGAYEQYF
TRBV20-1	-	-	TRBJ2-7	TGCAGTGCTAGAGTAGGAGACTTTTACAATGAGCAGTACTTC	CSARVGDFYNEQYF
TRBV28	-	TRBD1	TRBJ2-7	TGTGCCAGCAGTTTCGACAGGGAAGTCTACGAGCAGTACTTC	CASSFDREVYEQYF
TRBV7-2	-	-	TRBJ1-5	TGTGCCAGCAGCTTTGGGGGCAGGGATCAGCCCCAGCATTTT	CASSFGGRDQPQHF
TRBV28	-	TRBD1	TRBJ2-1	TGTGCCAGCAGTCAGCTGGGACAGGGACTTTACAATGAGCAGTTCTTC	CASSQLGQGLYNEQFF
TRBV25-1	-	-	TRBJ2-7	TGTGCCAGCAGGGAGATGGGACGACCGCAGTACTTC	CASREMGRPQYF
TRBV6-2/TRBV6-3	-	-	TRBJ2-3	TGTGCCAGCAGTTACTCACCGGGACGGAACACAGATACGCAGTATTTT	CASSYSPGRNTDTQYF
TRBV20-1	-	-	TRBJ2-7	TGCAGTGCTAGAGAGGTGGAATACGAGCAGTACTTC	CSAREVEYEQYF
TRBV11-3	-	-	TRBJ2-1	TGTGCCAGCAGCCCCCCGGGGGTTACGGTCTACAATGAGCAGTTCTTC	CASSPPGVTVYNEQFF
TRBV7-2	-	TRBD2	TRBJ2-3	TGTGCCAGCGCTAGCGGGGGGCCGGATACGCAGTATTTT	CASASGGPDTQYF
TRBV7-2	-	-	TRBJ2-7	TGTGCCAGCAGTCGCGGACCTTCCTACGAGCAGTACTTC	CASSRGPSYEQYF
TRBV20-1	-	-	TRBJ2-7	TGCAGTGCTAGAGATGCAGGGGGGTCCTACGAGCAGTACTTC	CSARDAGGSYEQYF
TRBV7-3	few	-	TRBJ2-1	TGTGCCAGCAGCCAGGTCGGCACTGAGCAGTTCTTC	CASSQVGTEQFF
TRBV6-2/TRBV6-3	-	TRBD2	TRBJ2-1	TGTGCCAGCAGCTCTAGCGGGGGGGCAGTCGATGAGCAGTTCTTC	CASSSSGGAVDEQFF
TRBV7-9	few	-	TRBJ2-3	TGTGCCAGCAGCCCCCGGTGGGGGACAGATACGCAGTATTTT	CASSPRWGTDTQYF
TRBV29-1	-	TRBD2	TRBJ2-1	TGCAGCGTTGAAGATCCGAGCGGGGGGCCCCGGCTTTACAATGAGCAGTTCTTC	CSVEDPSGGPRLYNEQFF
TRBV15	-	-	TRBJ2-4	TGTGCCACCAGCAGAGGAGGCCTAGCCAAAAACATTCAGTACTTC	CATSRGGLAKNIQYF
TRBV6-2/TRBV6-3	-	-	TRBJ2-7	TGTGCCAGCACCTCCTCTACCCATGAGCAGTACTTC	CASTSSTHEQYF
TRBV24-1	many	-	TRBJ2-1	TGTGCCACCAGTGATTTGGGAAGCAACAATGAGCAGTTCTTC	CATSDLGSNNEQFF
TRBV6-5	-	-	TRBJ2-1	TGTGCCAACAGTTACTTCGCCCAGGGCCGGCAGTTCTTC	CANSYFAQGRQFF
TRBV25-1	-	-	TRBJ2-1	TGTGCCAGCAGTGAAGGTTCGGAAGAGTTCTTC	CASSEGSEEFF
TRBV6-5	-	-	TRBJ2-3	TGTGCCAGCAGTTACTCGATGCCGGCCACAGATACGCAGTATTTT	CASSYSMPATDTQYF
TRBV4-2	-	-	TRBJ1-4	TGTGCCAGCAGCCAAGATTACGGGGAGGAAAAACTGTTTTTT	CASSQDYGEEKLFF
TRBV20-1	few	TRBD2	TRBJ2-5	TGCAGTGCTAGAGATCCTACTAGAGCGGGGGGGCCTGGTGAGCAGTACTTC	CSARDPTRAGGPGEQYF
TRBV7-2	many	-	TRBJ2-1	TGTGCCAGCAGCCTCGGCAGTAACAATGAGCAGTTCTTC	CASSLGSNNEQFF
TRBV7-2	-	TRBD2	TRBJ2-5	TGTGCCAGCAGCCCGGGACTAGCGAGAGAGGCCCAGTACTTC	CASSPGLAREAQYF
TRBV20-1	-	TRBD1	TRBJ1-2	TGCAGTGCAGAGAGCGGACAGGGCGATGGCTACACCTTC	CSAESGQGDGYTF
TRBV7-2	-	-	TRBJ2-5	TGTGCCAGCAGCTTATTTACGGGTTTAATGGATGAGACCCAGTACTTC	CASSLFTGLMDETQYF
TRBV4-1	-	TRBD1	TRBJ1-1	TGCGCCAGCAGCCACCCCGACAGGGAGGCTGGGAACACTGAAGCTTTCTTT	CASSHPDREAGNTEAFF
TRBV27	once	-	TRBJ2-3	TGTGCCAGCAGTTTACTCGGGAATGAGCGCACAGATACACAGTATTTT	CASSLLGNERTDTQYF
TRBV10-3	-	TRBD1	TRBJ2-7	TGTGCCATCAGTGAGTCGAAGGGGACAGTCACCCTCGAGCAGTACTTC	CAISESKGTVTLEQYF
TRBV2	few	-	TRBJ2-5	TGTGCCAGCAGGACAGGCGGGGCTCAAGAGACCCAGTACTTC	CASRTGGAQETQYF
TRBV28	-	TRBD1	TRBJ2-7	TGTGCCAGCAGTTTCGACAGGGGAAACTCCTACGAGCAGTACTTC	CASSFDRGNSYEQYF